Shown below are 3 T cell receptor beta chains from a single sample sequenced in a study of cytomegalovirus exposure and HLA in healthy donors. In the PCR, 60 Vbeta and 13 Jbeta primers were used. The assay was immunoSEQ multiplex PCR, and TCRdb's table has in-frame clones only and misses some. This sample has about 84,000 clones; around 80% occur once, and the top ten carry around 2.3%. Material for sequencing was PBMCs. These receptors all stem from a male donor in good health and CMV-seropositive.

This clone was seen once. The chain carries TRBV5-4 and TRBJ2-7, with a weak D call TRBD1 (6 bases). The germline gives CDR1 SGHNT, CDR2 YYREEE (reference sequence). V was trimmed by 1 base and J by 3 bases, leaving 17 bases between them. This CDR3 is built from 16 residues. CDR3 nucleotides: TGTGCCAGCAGCTTGAACACGGACAGTTTCATCTACGAGCAGTACTTC. Translated: CASSLNTDSFIYEQYF. Drawing the rest from reference TRBV5-4 and TRBJ2-7, the complete variable domain is ETGVTQSPTHLIKTRGQQVTLRCSSQSGHNTVSWYQQALGQGPQFIFQYYREEENGRGNFPPRFSGLQFPNYSSELNVNALELDDSALYLCASSLNTDSFIYEQYFGPGTRLTVT.

The chain is built from TRBV25-1 and TRBJ1-4; D is undetermined. Trimming cost V 5 bases and J 3 bases, with 13 bases left between them. Germline loops: CDR1 MGHDK, CDR2 SYGVNS. The CDR3 loop spans 15 amino acids. CDR3 DNA sequence: TGTGCCAGCAGTTTCGGGAAACCCTCTAATGAAAAACTGTTTTTT. Translating it yields CASSFGKPSNEKLFF.

J is TRBJ2-5 and V is TRBV28; no definite D call. Trimming left V 5 bases short and J 4 bases short, with 17 bases between. From germline, CDR1 is MDHEN and CDR2 SYDVKM. The CDR3 is 15 amino acids. Here the CDR3 DNA reads TGTGCCAGCAGTCGATATTTACAGTTCTCAGAGACCCAGTACTTC. Its protein is CASSRYLQFSETQYF.